The clone carrying this T cell receptor (beta chain) has ten or more counts. Its antigen is currently unknown. Trimming took off 8 bases at V and 4 bases at J, with 12 bases between the two ends. Germline V gives CDR1 MDHEN, CDR2 SYDVKM. The CDR3 extends over 13 amino acids. TCR beta CDR3 regions were amplified from RNA transcripts. Carried out on the TCR CDR3, a first-round RT-PCR used the HTBI primer set. TCRdb used MiXCR to reprocess the multiplex PCR reads, holding one entry per CDR3 protein. This table holds some 600,000 distinct CDR3 sequences, about 15% found once. The sample comes from a study of T cells in Graves' hyperthyroidism and ophthalmopathy. The study's findings and limits: A median around 6.4 months before onset, the model predicted ophthalmopathy. The blood repertoire included most of the expanded thyroid clonotypes above 0.001.

This sequence was found in a woman younger than 45 with Graves' hyperthyroidism that later progressed to Graves' ophthalmopathy. Sequencing was performed on blood. The chain employs TRBV28 and TRBJ1-5; TRBD1 might be the D (6 bases). The CDR3 region has the DNA TGTGCCAGCGGGGGCTGGGGGAATCAGCCCCAGCATTTT. This gives the protein CASGGWGNQPQHF.